A selection of T cell receptor beta chains follows, all from one sample in a study of T cells in Graves' hyperthyroidism and ophthalmopathy. TCRdb re-analysed the multiplex PCR reads in MiXCR, keeping a single row per CDR3 protein. The sample contains roughly 500,000 distinct CDR3 sequences, more than 45% of which appear only once. The sequenced material came from peripheral blood or thyroid tissue (not recorded which). The receptors were gathered from an adult woman with Graves' disease, either hyperthyroidism or ophthalmopathy (not recorded which). Each CDR3 is given with its conserved first and last residue. The D gene is left open where the match is weak. The size entry is marked missing in some rows and otherwise reads once, few, many or a size class.

NA	NA	TRBV2	TRBJ1-2	TGTGCCAGCAGGGGGGGTATCGGAGGCTCTTATGGCTACACCTTC	CASRGGIGGSYGYTF
NA	NA	TRBV7-2	TRBJ2-6	TGTGCCAGCAGCTTGAGGGGAAACTCTGGGGCCAACGTCCTGACTTTC	CASSLRGNSGANVLTF
NA	NA	TRBV20-1	TRBJ2-5	TGCAGTGCTAGGGAGGTCGCAGAGACCCAGTACTTC	CSAREVAETQYF
NA	TRBD1	TRBV2	TRBJ1-1	TGTGCCAGCAGGGCGGACAGGGCTTTTAACACTGAAGCTTTCTTT	CASRADRAFNTEAFF
NA	NA	TRBV10-3	TRBJ1-5	TGTGCCATCAGTGCGACAGCGGATCAGCCCCAGCATTTT	CAISATADQPQHF
NA	NA	TRBV2	TRBJ1-6	TGTGCCAGCAGTGATAGTAGGGGGAAACCCTATAATTCACCCCTCCACTTT	CASSDSRGKPYNSPLHF
NA	NA	TRBV30	TRBJ2-3	TGTGCCTGGAGGGGTCGCAGCGGCACAGATACGCAGTATTTT	CAWRGRSGTDTQYF
NA	NA	TRBV15	TRBJ1-3	TGTGCCACCAGCAGAGCTAGTACAGGGACGGCAGGAAACACCATATATTTT	CATSRASTGTAGNTIYF
NA	NA	TRBV19	TRBJ1-6	TGTGCCAGTACCCCTCCCATGGGACATCTCCTCCACTTT	CASTPPMGHLLHF
many	TRBD1	TRBV29-1	TRBJ1-4	TGCAGCGTGCACAGGGGCCGCGATGAAAAACTGTTTTTT	CSVHRGRDEKLFF
NA	NA	TRBV19	TRBJ2-7	TGTGCCAGTAGTTCCCAGGCGACCTACGAGCAGTACTTC	CASSSQATYEQYF
NA	NA	TRBV29-1	TRBJ2-6	TGCAGCGTCTCCCCCTTAGGTGGGGCCAACGTCCTGACTTTC	CSVSPLGGANVLTF
NA	TRBD1	TRBV12-3/TRBV12-4	TRBJ2-7	TGTGCCAGCAGCCCAAACCGGGACAGGGGGCTGACCTACGAGCAGTACTTC	CASSPNRDRGLTYEQYF
NA	NA	TRBV6-5	TRBJ1-1	TGTGCCAGCAGTTACCCAGCCGACGGATACACTGAAGCTTTCTTT	CASSYPADGYTEAFF
NA	NA	TRBV20-1	TRBJ1-6	TGCAGTGCTAGAGCGGGAGGCGGCTTTGAAAATTCACCCCTCCACTTT	CSARAGGGFENSPLHF
many	NA	TRBV6-6	TRBJ2-5	TGTGCCAGCAGTTACGGAGGCGGGATCACGGAGACCCAGTACTTC	CASSYGGGITETQYF
many	NA	TRBV2	TRBJ2-5	TGTGCCAACTTGGAGGCTGCTGGAATCGGGACCCAGTACTTC	CANLEAAGIGTQYF
many	NA	TRBV29-1	TRBJ1-4	TGCAGCGTCAGACAGAATGAAAAACTGTTTTTT	CSVRQNEKLFF
NA	TRBD2	TRBV7-2	TRBJ2-5	TGTGCCAGCAGCTTCGGAATCTCGGGACTAGCGGGACAGACCCAGTACTTC	CASSFGISGLAGQTQYF
many	NA	TRBV5-1	TRBJ2-2	TGCGCCAGCAGCTTGAGTAGCCTGAACACCGGGGAGCTGTTTTTT	CASSLSSLNTGELFF
many	NA	TRBV20-1	TRBJ1-5	TGCAGTGCTACACCGGTGCAAAATAGCAATCAGCCCCAGCATTTT	CSATPVQNSNQPQHF
once	NA	TRBV4-1	TRBJ1-6	TGCGCCAGCAGCCAGGGGGCGGCAAGTTCACCCCTCCACTTT	CASSQGAASSPLHF
many	NA	TRBV9	TRBJ2-7	TGTGCCAGCAGCGCTTCGGGACAAAACTACGAGCAGTACTTC	CASSASGQNYEQYF
NA	TRBD1	TRBV2	TRBJ1-2	TGTGCCAGCAGCGCAACAGGGGACAGGCTCTATGGCTACACCTTC	CASSATGDRLYGYTF
many	NA	TRBV6-2/TRBV6-3	TRBJ2-5	TGTGCCAGCAGTTACGGACCCGTGGAGACCCAGTACTTC	CASSYGPVETQYF
NA	NA	TRBV18	TRBJ1-6	TGTGCCAGCTCACGGGCAGGGGAATATAATTCACCCCTCCACTTT	CASSRAGEYNSPLHF
many	NA	TRBV5-1	TRBJ1-1	TGCGCCAGCAGCTTGAGAGGGACGGTGAACACTGAAGCTTTCTTT	CASSLRGTVNTEAFF
NA	NA	TRBV20-1	TRBJ1-3	TGCAGTGCTAGGCACAGGGAGATAGGCATATATTTT	CSARHREIGIYF
NA	NA	TRBV10-3	TRBJ2-6	TGTGCCATCAGTGCGGGCTCAGACTCTGGGGCCAACGTCCTGACTTTC	CAISAGSDSGANVLTF
many	TRBD1	TRBV5-1	TRBJ1-1	TGCGCCAGCCAAACAGGGGGCCGGGCGATCGGAGCTTTCTTT	CASQTGGRAIGAFF
NA	TRBD1	TRBV27	TRBJ1-6	TGTGCCAGCAGTTTATGGACAGGGGGCTATAATTCACCCCTCCACTTT	CASSLWTGGYNSPLHF
NA	TRBD2	TRBV9	TRBJ2-7	TGTGCCAGCAGCGTAGATGGGCTAGCGGGCTACGAGCAGTACTTC	CASSVDGLAGYEQYF
many	NA	TRBV2	TRBJ2-2	TGTGCCAGCGGGACCCTCGCGAACACCGGGGAGCTGTTTTTT	CASGTLANTGELFF
many	TRBD1	TRBV4-2	TRBJ1-5	TGTGCCAGCAGCCAAGAGGGGACAGGGGGCAATCAGCCCCAGCATTTT	CASSQEGTGGNQPQHF
many	NA	TRBV5-5	TRBJ2-5	TGTGCCAGCAGCCCGGGGGCTACAGGAGAGACCCAGTACTTC	CASSPGATGETQYF
many	NA	TRBV20-1	TRBJ2-5	TGCAGTGCTAGAGATGTTGGGTTAGGAGAGACCCAGTACTTC	CSARDVGLGETQYF
NA	TRBD1	TRBV28	TRBJ2-6	TGTGCCAGCAGACCCGGGACAGCGAACACTGAAGCTTTC	CASRPGTANTEAF
NA	NA	TRBV19	TRBJ1-1	TGTGCCAGAAGAAAATACACTGAAGCTTTCTTT	CARRKYTEAFF
many	NA	TRBV20-1	TRBJ2-7	TGCAGTGCTAGTGGCCCAGAGAGACTCTACGAGCAGTACTTC	CSASGPERLYEQYF
NA	NA	TRBV5-1	TRBJ2-3	TGCGCCAGCAGCTTGTTGAATACGCAGTATTTT	CASSLLNTQYF
NA	NA	TRBV19	TRBJ2-6	TGTGCCAGTAGTAGAGACGGGACGAACACCGGGGCCAACGTCCTGACTTTC	CASSRDGTNTGANVLTF
NA	NA	TRBV5-1	TRBJ1-1	TGCGCCAGCAGCTTGGATGGGCAGGGCTTCACTGAAGCTTTCTTT	CASSLDGQGFTEAFF
many	NA	TRBV10-3	TRBJ2-7	TGTGCCATCATGTCCGACAGGATGTACGAGCAGTACTTC	CAIMSDRMYEQYF
many	NA	TRBV10-3	TRBJ1-1	TGTGCCATCAGTCTACAGGGGAACACTGAAGCTTTCTTT	CAISLQGNTEAFF
many	NA	TRBV14	TRBJ2-5	TGTGCCAGCAGCCAAGATCAAACCGTCGGGACCCAGTACTTC	CASSQDQTVGTQYF
NA	NA	TRBV19	TRBJ1-2	TGTGTCAGTAGTCGGGTCTCCTATGGCTACACCTTC	CVSSRVSYGYTF
NA	NA	TRBV7-9	TRBJ1-1	TGTGCCGGCAGCACCACCGTAACTGAAGCTTTCTTT	CAGSTTVTEAFF
NA	TRBD2	TRBV25-1	TRBJ2-7	TGTGCCAGCAGACAAGCGGGAGGGCGGGAGCAGTACTTC	CASRQAGGREQYF
many	NA	TRBV5-1	TRBJ1-2	TGCGCCAGCAGCTTCGGGACTCTAAATGGCTACACCTTC	CASSFGTLNGYTF
once	NA	TRBV7-4	TRBJ2-7	TGTGCCAGCAGCTTCGGTTCACTGTTGGTTTCCTACGAGCAGTACTTC	CASSFGSLLVSYEQYF
NA	TRBD1	TRBV12-3/TRBV12-4	TRBJ1-2	TGTGCCAGCACCCTCGGGACAGCGTATGGCTACACCTTC	CASTLGTAYGYTF
few	TRBD2	TRBV28	TRBJ2-7	TGTGCCAGCATTCCCCGCGGGGGGTCCGGGGAGCAGTACTTC	CASIPRGGSGEQYF
NA	NA	TRBV30	TRBJ1-1	TGTGCCTGGGGACTTGGAGCTGAAGCTTTCTTT	CAWGLGAEAFF
NA	NA	TRBV10-3	TRBJ2-7	TGTGCCGCCAGGATCGGGCACGAGCAGTACTTC	CAARIGHEQYF
few	NA	TRBV18	TRBJ1-1	TGTGCCAGCTCACCACTTGCCGAGTTGAACACTGAAGCTTTCTTT	CASSPLAELNTEAFF
many	NA	TRBV20-1	TRBJ2-3	TGCAGTGCTACCACAAGCACAGATACGCAGTATTTT	CSATTSTDTQYF
NA	TRBD1	TRBV6-5	TRBJ1-1	TGTGCCAGCAGTTACGGGACAGAACCGAACACTGAAGCTTTCTTT	CASSYGTEPNTEAFF
NA	NA	TRBV5-1	TRBJ2-5	TGTGCCAGCAGCTTGGATAGCTCCTTACAAGAGACCCAGTACTTC	CASSLDSSLQETQYF
NA	NA	TRBV6-1	TRBJ1-4	TGTGCCAGCACCGACGGACGGATTAATGAAAAACTGTTTTTT	CASTDGRINEKLFF
once	NA	TRBV7-2	TRBJ2-7	TGTGCCAGCAGCCCCGGCCGTCTCCACGAGCAGTACTTC	CASSPGRLHEQYF